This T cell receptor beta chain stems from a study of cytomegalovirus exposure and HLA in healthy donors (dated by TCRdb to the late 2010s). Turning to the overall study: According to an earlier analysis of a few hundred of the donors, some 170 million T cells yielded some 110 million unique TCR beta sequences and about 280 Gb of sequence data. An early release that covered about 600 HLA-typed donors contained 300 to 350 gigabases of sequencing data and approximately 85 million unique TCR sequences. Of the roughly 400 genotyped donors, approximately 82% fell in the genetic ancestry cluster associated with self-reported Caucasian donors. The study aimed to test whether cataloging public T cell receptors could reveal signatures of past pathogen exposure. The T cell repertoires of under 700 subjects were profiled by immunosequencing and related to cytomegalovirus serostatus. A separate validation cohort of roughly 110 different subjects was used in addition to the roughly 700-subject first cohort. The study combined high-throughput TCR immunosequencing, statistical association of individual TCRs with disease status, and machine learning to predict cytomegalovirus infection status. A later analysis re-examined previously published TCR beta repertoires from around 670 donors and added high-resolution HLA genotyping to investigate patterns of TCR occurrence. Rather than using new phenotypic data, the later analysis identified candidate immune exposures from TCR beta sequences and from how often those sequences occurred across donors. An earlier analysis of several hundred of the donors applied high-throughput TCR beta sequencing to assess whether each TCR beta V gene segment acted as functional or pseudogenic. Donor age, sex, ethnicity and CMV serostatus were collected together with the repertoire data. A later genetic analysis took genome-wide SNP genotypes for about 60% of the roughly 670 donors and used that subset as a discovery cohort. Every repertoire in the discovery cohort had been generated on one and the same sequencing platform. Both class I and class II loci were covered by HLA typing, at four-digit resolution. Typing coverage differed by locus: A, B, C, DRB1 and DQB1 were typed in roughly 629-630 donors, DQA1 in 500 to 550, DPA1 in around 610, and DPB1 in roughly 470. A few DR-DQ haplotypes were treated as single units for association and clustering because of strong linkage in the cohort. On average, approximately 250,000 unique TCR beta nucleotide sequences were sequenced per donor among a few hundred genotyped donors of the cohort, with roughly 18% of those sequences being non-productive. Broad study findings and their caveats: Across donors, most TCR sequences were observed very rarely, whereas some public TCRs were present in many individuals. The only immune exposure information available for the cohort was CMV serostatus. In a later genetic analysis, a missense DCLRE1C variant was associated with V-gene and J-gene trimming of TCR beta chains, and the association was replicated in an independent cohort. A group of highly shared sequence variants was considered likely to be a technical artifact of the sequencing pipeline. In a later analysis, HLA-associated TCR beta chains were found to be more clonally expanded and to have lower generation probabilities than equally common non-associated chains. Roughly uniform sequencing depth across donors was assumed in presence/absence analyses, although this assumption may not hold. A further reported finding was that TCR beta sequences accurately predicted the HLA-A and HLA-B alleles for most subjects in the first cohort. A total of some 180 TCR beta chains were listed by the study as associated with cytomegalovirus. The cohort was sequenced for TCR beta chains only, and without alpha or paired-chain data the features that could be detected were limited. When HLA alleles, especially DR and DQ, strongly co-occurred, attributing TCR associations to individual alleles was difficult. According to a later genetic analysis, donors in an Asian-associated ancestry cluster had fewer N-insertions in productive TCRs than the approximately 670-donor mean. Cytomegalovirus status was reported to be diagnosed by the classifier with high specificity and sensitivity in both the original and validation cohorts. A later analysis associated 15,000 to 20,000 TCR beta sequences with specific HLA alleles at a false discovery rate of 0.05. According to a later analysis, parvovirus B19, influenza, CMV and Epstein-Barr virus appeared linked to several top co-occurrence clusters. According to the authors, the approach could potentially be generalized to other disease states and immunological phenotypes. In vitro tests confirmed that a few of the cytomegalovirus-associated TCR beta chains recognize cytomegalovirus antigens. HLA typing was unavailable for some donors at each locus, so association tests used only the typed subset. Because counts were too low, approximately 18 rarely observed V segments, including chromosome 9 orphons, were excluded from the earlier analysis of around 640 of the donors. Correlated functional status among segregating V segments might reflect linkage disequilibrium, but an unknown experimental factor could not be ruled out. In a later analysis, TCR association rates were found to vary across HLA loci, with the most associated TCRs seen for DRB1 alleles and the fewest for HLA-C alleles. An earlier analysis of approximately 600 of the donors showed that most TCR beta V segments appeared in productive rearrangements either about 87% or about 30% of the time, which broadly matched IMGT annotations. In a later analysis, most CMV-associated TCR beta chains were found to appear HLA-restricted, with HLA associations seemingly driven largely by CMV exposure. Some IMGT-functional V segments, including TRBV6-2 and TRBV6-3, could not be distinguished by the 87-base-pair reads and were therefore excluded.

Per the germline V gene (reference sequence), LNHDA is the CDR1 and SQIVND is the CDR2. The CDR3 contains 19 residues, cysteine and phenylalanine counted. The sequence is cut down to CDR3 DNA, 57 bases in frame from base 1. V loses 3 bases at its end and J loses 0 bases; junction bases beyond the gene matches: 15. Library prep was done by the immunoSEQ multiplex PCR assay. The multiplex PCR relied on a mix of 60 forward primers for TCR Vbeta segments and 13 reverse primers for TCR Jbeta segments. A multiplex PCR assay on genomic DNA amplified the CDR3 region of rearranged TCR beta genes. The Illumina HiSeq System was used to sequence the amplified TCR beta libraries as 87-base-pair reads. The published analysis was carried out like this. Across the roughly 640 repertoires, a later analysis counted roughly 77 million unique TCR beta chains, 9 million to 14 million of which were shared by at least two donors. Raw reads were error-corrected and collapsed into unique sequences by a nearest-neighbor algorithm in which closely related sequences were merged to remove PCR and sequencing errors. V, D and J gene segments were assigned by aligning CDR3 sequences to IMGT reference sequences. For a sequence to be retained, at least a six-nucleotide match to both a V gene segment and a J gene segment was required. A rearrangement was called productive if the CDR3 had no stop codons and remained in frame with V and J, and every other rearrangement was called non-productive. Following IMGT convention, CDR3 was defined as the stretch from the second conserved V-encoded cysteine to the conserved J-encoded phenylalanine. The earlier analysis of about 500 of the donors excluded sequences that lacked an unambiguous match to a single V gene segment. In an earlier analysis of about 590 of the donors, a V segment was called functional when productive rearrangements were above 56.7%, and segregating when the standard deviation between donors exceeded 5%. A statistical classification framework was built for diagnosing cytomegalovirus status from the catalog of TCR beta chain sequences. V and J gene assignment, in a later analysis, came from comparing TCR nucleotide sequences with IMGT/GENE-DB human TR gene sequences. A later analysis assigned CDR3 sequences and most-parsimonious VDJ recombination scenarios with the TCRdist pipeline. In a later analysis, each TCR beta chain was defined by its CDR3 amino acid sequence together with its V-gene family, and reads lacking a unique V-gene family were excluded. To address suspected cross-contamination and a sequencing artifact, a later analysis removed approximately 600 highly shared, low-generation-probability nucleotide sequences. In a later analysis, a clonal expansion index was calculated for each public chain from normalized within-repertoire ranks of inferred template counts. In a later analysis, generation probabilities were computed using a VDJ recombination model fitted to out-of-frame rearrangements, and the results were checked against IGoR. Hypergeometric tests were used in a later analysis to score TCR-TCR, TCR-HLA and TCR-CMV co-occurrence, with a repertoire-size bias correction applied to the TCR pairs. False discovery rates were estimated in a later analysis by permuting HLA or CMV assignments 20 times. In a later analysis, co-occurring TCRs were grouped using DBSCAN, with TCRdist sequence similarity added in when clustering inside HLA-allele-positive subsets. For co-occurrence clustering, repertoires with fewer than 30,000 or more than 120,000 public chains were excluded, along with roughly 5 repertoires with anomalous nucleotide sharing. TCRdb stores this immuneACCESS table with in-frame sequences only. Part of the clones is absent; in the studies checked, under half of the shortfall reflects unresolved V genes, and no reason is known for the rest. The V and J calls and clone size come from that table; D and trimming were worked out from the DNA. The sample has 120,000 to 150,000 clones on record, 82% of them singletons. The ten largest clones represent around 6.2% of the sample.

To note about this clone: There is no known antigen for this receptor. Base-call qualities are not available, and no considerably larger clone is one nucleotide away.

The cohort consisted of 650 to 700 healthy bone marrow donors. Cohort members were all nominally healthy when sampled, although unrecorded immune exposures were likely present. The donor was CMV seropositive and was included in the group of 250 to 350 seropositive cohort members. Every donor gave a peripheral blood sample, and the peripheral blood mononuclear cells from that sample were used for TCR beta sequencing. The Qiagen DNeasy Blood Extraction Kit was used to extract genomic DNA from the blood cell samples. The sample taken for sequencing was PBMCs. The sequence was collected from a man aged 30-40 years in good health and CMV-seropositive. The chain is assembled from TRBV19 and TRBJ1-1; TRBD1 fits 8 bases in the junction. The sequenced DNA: TGTGCCAGTAGTATCGGTTGGGGACAGGCGGTGACCATGAACACTGAAGCTTTCTTT. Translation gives CASSIGWGQAVTMNTEAFF.